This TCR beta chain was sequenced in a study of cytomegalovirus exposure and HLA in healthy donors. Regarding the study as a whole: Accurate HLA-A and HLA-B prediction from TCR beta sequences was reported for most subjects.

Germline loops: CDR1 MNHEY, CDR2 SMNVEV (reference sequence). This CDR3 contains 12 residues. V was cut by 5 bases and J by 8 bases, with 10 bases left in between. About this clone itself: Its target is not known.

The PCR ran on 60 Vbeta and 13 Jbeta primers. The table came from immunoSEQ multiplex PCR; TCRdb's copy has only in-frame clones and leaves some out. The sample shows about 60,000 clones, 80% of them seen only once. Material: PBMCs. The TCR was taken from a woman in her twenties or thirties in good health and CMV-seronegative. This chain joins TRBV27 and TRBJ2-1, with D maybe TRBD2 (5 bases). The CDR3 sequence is CASSTRRHEQFF. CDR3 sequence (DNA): TGTGCCAGCAGTACTAGGAGACATGAGCAGTTCTTC.